The 3 T cell receptor beta chains listed next were all sequenced from one sample in a study of T cell changes during pregnancy in multiple sclerosis. This table comes from immunoSEQ multiplex PCR, and its TCRdb copy is limited to in-frame clones, with some not included. The table lists approximately 61,000 clones, about 88% of them singletons. The material sequenced was peripheral blood, taken in the first trimester of pregnancy. The receptors here all came from a female donor in good health, enrolled as a control in a pregnancy study.

This chain connects TRBV10-3 to TRBJ1-2; 10 nucleotides align to TRBD1. Per the germline V gene, CDR1 is ENHRY and CDR2 is SYGVKD. The CDR3 loop spans 14 amino acids. The ends lost 10 bases at V and 4 bases at J; junction bases unmatched: 9. The CDR3, as DNA: TGTGCCACCGTCCCGGGACAGGGGACCTATGGCTACACCTTC. Amino acid sequence: CATVPGQGTYGYTF.

The chain employs TRBV6-5 and TRBJ2-1, with a tentative D call TRBD2 (6 bases). The CDR3 sequence is 14 residues long. The germline gives CDR1 MNHEY, CDR2 SVGAGI. Trimming took off 6 bases at V and 5 bases at J, with 14 bases between the two ends. CDR3 in amino acids: CASSPYSGHNEQFF. CDR3 in DNA: TGTGCCAGCAGCCCGTATAGCGGCCACAATGAGCAGTTCTTC.

V usage is TRBV6-6 and J usage is TRBJ1-5; 9 nucleotides match TRBD1. After removal of 6 bases from V and 6 bases from J, the junction contained 6 bases not matched to a gene. The germline V gene encodes CDR1 MNHNY and CDR2 SVGAGI (reference sequence). This CDR3 spans 14 amino acids. CDR3 nucleotide sequence: TGTGCCAGCAGCCCCGGACAGGGGAGTCAGCCCCAGCATTTT. It translates to CASSPGQGSQPQHF.